One and the same sample provided the 25 T cell receptor beta chains below, sequenced in a study of cytomegalovirus exposure and HLA in healthy donors. The PCR had 60 Vbeta and 13 Jbeta primers. Assay: immunoSEQ multiplex PCR; the TCRdb copy retains only in-frame clones and omits some. The table includes under 200,000 clones, about 70% detected once. Sequenced sample: PBMCs. The receptors here all came from a woman aged 18 to 35 in good health and CMV-seropositive.

The chain recombines TRBV7-9 with TRBJ1-2, with TRBD1 matching over 10 bases. V was clipped by 2 bases and J by 7 bases; unmatched bases: 10. Germline V gene data show CDR1 as SEHNR and CDR2 as FQNEAQ (reference sequence). This CDR3 comprises 16 residues. This chain's CDR3 is CASSLYPTGGAFGYTF. CDR3 bases: TGTGCCAGCAGCTTATACCCGACAGGGGGCGCGTTTGGCTACACCTTC.

The gene calls are TRBV5-4 and TRBJ2-7, with 8 bases that match TRBD1. This CDR3 has 17 amino acids. Germline assignment: CDR1 SGHNT and CDR2 YYREEE (reference sequence). The ends lost 4 bases at V and 1 base at J; junction bases unmatched: 13. Here the CDR3 reads CASSTDRVGSISYEQYF. The CDR3 DNA sequence: TGTGCCAGCAGCACGGACAGGGTGGGGAGTATTTCCTACGAGCAGTACTTC. The whole variable domain, remainder taken from reference TRBV5-4 and TRBJ2-7, is ETGVTQSPTHLIKTRGQQVTLRCSSQSGHNTVSWYQQALGQGPQFIFQYYREEENGRGNFPPRFSGLQFPNYSSELNVNALELDDSALYLCASSTDRVGSISYEQYFGPGTRLTVT.

The chain combines TRBV6-5 with TRBJ1-2; 11 nucleotides agree with TRBD1. The trim removed 7 bases at V and 8 bases at J, leaving 6 bases unmatched. The CDR3 extends over 13 amino acids. Germline V gene sequence: CDR1 MNHEY, CDR2 SVGAGI. CDR3 DNA sequence: TGTGCCAGCAACGGACAGGGGGCGCGCGGCTACACCTTC. Its translation: CASNGQGARGYTF.

This clone was picked up one time. This chain connects TRBV19 to TRBJ2-2; D perhaps matches TRBD1 (6 bases). Germline V gives CDR1 LNHDA, CDR2 SQIVND (reference sequence). Trimming shortened V by 2 bases and J by 3 bases, and 13 bases separated the two germline ends. This CDR3 comprises 16 residues. Here the CDR3 DNA reads TGTGCCAGTAGTATATACAGGGCTGCGGACACCGGGGAGCTGTTTTTT. It codes for CASSIYRAADTGELFF.

The J gene is TRBJ2-3, the V gene TRBV14; 8 bases align to TRBD2. The CDR3 is made up of 18 amino acids. Germline CDR1 reads SGHDN; CDR2 reads FVKESK. V dropped 0 bases and J dropped 4; count of bases not matched to a gene: 12. DNA of the CDR3: TGTGCCAGCAGCCAAGATGAGGCGGGGGGTTCCGTGGCAGATACGCAGTATTTT. Translated: CASSQDEAGGSVADTQYF.

The rearrangement links TRBV7-2 to TRBJ2-7; 9 nucleotides align to TRBD1. From germline, CDR1 is SGHTA and CDR2 FQGNSA. CDR3 length: 15 amino acids. The V and J ends lost 5 bases and 4 bases, in that order; junction bases with no gene match: 9. The CDR3 DNA follows: TGTGCCAGCAGCAGCCAACAGGGGGCCTTTTACGAGCAGTACTTC. Its protein product is CASSSQQGAFYEQYF.

This clone was seen only once. This chain joins TRBV7-6 and TRBJ2-3; maybe TRBD2 (7 bases). V gave up 2 bases and J gave up 6 bases, with 18 bases separating them. This CDR3 has 16 amino acids. Germline CDR1 reads SGHVS; CDR2 reads FNYEAQ. The CDR3 protein is CASSLILQGRGDTQYF. The CDR3 nucleotides read TGTGCCAGCAGCTTAATCTTGCAGGGGAGGGGTGATACGCAGTATTTT. Together with reference TRBV7-6 and TRBJ2-3, the CDR3 gives the full variable domain: GAGVSQSPRYKVTKRGQDVALRCDPISGHVSLYWYRQALGQGPEFLTYFNYEAQQDKSGLPNDRFSAERPEGSISTLTIQRTEQRDSAMYRCASSLILQGRGDTQYFGPGTRLTVL.

V gene TRBV5-1 combines with J gene TRBJ1-2; possibly TRBD1 for D (5 bases). The CDR3 loop spans 15 amino acids. Per germline, CDR1 SGHRS and CDR2 YFSETQ. V was clipped by 0 bases and J by 0 bases, with 9 bases between them. The CDR3: CASSLGRASNYGYTF. In DNA, the CDR3 is TGCGCCAGCAGCTTGGGCAGGGCTTCTAACTATGGCTACACCTTC.

The V call is TRBV5-1, the J call TRBJ2-3, with D perhaps TRBD2 (5 bases). CDR1 SGHRS and CDR2 YFSETQ come from the germline V gene. V was shortened by 0 bases and J by 4 bases, with 12 bases between the two germline ends. The CDR3 is made up of 15 amino acids. The CDR3 region is CASSLGPSGADTQYF. The CDR3 DNA sequence: TGCGCCAGCAGCTTGGGACCGAGCGGCGCAGATACGCAGTATTTT.

This chain connects TRBV28 to TRBJ2-5; 7 bases are a match to TRBD1. J gave up 5 bases and V 0 bases, and 6 bases lay outside the gene matches. This CDR3 is 15 amino acids long. CDR1 MDHEN and CDR2 SYDVKM come from the germline V gene. CDR3: CASSLWHRGGETQYF. The CDR3 region has the DNA TGTGCCAGCAGTTTATGGCACAGGGGTGGGGAGACCCAGTACTTC.

Only one count was recorded for this clone. CDR3 nucleotide sequence: TGTGCCAGCAGTTACAGGGGGCAGGGGGAGACCCAGTACTTC. The encoded protein is CASSYRGQGETQYF. The chain has TRBV6-6 and TRBJ2-5, with 7 bases identical to TRBD1. V lost 2 bases, J lost 5 bases, and 5 bases stayed unmatched. CDR3 length: 14 amino acids. In germline, CDR1 is MNHNY, CDR2 SVGAGI (reference sequence).

This clone was detected only a few times. The chain employs TRBV7-9 and TRBJ2-1; 11 nucleotides agree with TRBD2. Germline loops: CDR1 SEHNR, CDR2 FQNEAQ (reference sequence). J lost 8 bases, V lost 1 base, and 7 bases had no gene match. The CDR3 length is 16 residues. The DNA of the CDR3 is TGTGCCAGCAGCTTAGTTAGCGGGGGGGGTTGGCATGAGCAGTTCTTC. Its translation: CASSLVSGGGWHEQFF.

J is TRBJ2-3 and V is TRBV7-2, with 9 bases lining up with TRBD1. The trim removed 5 bases at V and 8 bases at J, leaving 14 bases unmatched. CDR1 and CDR2 from the germline V gene are SGHTA and FQGNSA. The CDR3 loop spans 16 amino acids. As DNA, the CDR3 is TGTGCCAGCAGCCCCCGGGACAGGGCCTCTAAGGGTACGCAGTATTTT. Residues: CASSPRDRASKGTQYF.

The chain links TRBV27 to TRBJ1-2, with 10 bases that match TRBD1. The V gene end was trimmed by 6 bases and the J gene end by 0 bases; junction bases not matched to a gene: 10. Germline lookup yields CDR1 MNHEY and CDR2 SMNVEV (reference sequence). The CDR3 spans 17 residues. CDR3 protein: CASRKGTTGGPNYGYTF. CDR3 nucleotide sequence: TGTGCCAGCAGAAAGGGGACGACAGGGGGCCCTAACTATGGCTACACCTTC.

The genes are TRBV2 and TRBJ2-7; 7 bases fit TRBD2. Germline V gene sequence: CDR1 SNHLY, CDR2 FYNNEI. This CDR3 has 11 amino acids. Trimming cost V 5 bases and J 7 bases; bases outside gene matches: 2. Here the CDR3 DNA reads TGTGCCAGCAGTTGGGAGGGGGAGCAGTACTTC. It codes for CASSWEGEQYF.

This rearrangement joins TRBV4-3 to TRBJ2-3, with 8 bases lining up with TRBD1. The CDR3 spans 15 residues. Looked up from germline, CDR1 is LGHNA and CDR2 is YSLEER. V was clipped by 4 bases and J by 5 bases; unmatched bases: 8. This CDR3 reads CASSRGQGGVDTQYF. The CDR3, as DNA: TGCGCCAGCAGCCGTGGACAGGGTGGGGTAGATACGCAGTATTTT.

V is TRBV6-4 and J is TRBJ1-4; D remains ambiguous. V lost 2 bases and J 10 bases, leaving 14 bases between the germline ends. The CDR3 consists of 14 residues. The germline CDR1 and CDR2 sequences are MRHNA and SNTAGT. This chain's CDR3 is CASSDTGSAGKLFF. The DNA for the CDR3 is TGTGCCAGCAGTGACACGGGGTCAGCGGGAAAACTGTTTTTT.

CDR3 loop: CASSSGSTSDTQYF. The CDR3, as DNA: TGCGCCAGCAGCTCGGGGTCCACTTCAGATACGCAGTATTTT. The J gene is TRBJ2-3, the V gene TRBV5-1; a possible D gene is TRBD2 (5 bases). Germline V lookup: CDR1 SGHRS, CDR2 YFSETQ. With 3 bases removed from V and 4 bases from J, the gap between germline ends came to 12 bases. CDR3 size: 14 residues.

The V and J genes are TRBV6-5 and TRBJ1-5; the D is unclear. The CDR3 consists of 12 residues. V was cut by 9 bases and J by 5 bases, with 11 bases left in between. Per germline, CDR1 MNHEY and CDR2 SVGAGI. This CDR3 reads CASWRADQPQHF. Written as DNA, the CDR3 is TGTGCCAGTTGGCGGGCAGATCAGCCCCAGCATTTT.

There are a few counts of this clone. V and J are TRBV7-2 and TRBJ1-5; 7 bases are a match to TRBD1. Losses at the gene ends were 4 bases for V and 9 bases for J; bases not matched to a gene: 12. This CDR3 has 15 amino acids. Germline loops: CDR1 SGHTA, CDR2 FQGNSA. The CDR3 is CASSSGQGDLWPQHF. CDR3 bases: TGTGCCAGCAGCTCAGGGCAGGGGGACCTATGGCCCCAGCATTTT.

The V call is TRBV6-5, the J call TRBJ2-5; 12 bases match TRBD2. Looked up from germline, CDR1 is MNHEY and CDR2 is SVGAGI. The CDR3 length is 14 residues. V shed 6 bases, J shed 7 bases, and the junction held 6 bases outside the gene matches. The CDR3 loop reads CASSRTSGEGTQYF. DNA of the CDR3: TGTGCCAGCAGCCGGACTAGCGGGGAAGGGACCCAGTACTTC.

This clone came up a few times. The chain links TRBV7-9 to TRBJ2-7; the D gene is possibly TRBD2 (6 bases). Trimming removed 7 bases from V and 3 bases from J, with 13 bases in between. This CDR3 region has 13 residues. Looked up from germline, CDR1 is SEHNR and CDR2 is FQNEAQ (reference sequence). In DNA, the CDR3 is TGTGCCAGCATTCACGGGGGAAACTACGAGCAGTACTTC. This translates into CASIHGGNYEQYF. The full variable domain, rest sourced from reference TRBV7-9 and TRBJ2-7, is DTGVSQNPRHKITKRGQNVTFRCDPISEHNRLYWYRQTLGQGPEFLTYFQNEAQLEKSRLLSDRFSAERPKGSFSTLEIQRTEQGDSAMYLCASIHGGNYEQYFGPGTRLTVT.

The genes are TRBV6-5 and TRBJ2-7; TRBD2 might be the D (6 bases). The CDR3 is 14 residues long. Germline assignment: CDR1 MNHEY and CDR2 SVGAGI. The V end was cut by 3 bases, the J end by 2 bases, with 11 bases between. The DNA of the CDR3 is TGTGCCAGCAGTTATGGGGGGTCTGCCTACGAGCAGTACTTC. Translating it yields CASSYGGSAYEQYF.

V gene TRBV7-9 combines with J gene TRBJ1-3, with 7 bases fitting TRBD1. The CDR3 covers 15 residues. V dropped 5 bases and J dropped 0; count of bases not matched to a gene: 4. Germline V gene sequence: CDR1 SEHNR, CDR2 FQNEAQ (reference sequence). CDR3 in DNA: TGTGCCAGCAGCCACCGGGACAGCTCTGGAAACACCATATATTTT. Its protein product is CASSHRDSSGNTIYF.

The chain links TRBV7-2 to TRBJ2-1; 7 bases are a match to TRBD2. Germline V lookup: CDR1 SGHTA, CDR2 FQGNSA. Unmatched junction bases numbered 13, after V lost 8 bases and J lost 0 bases. This CDR3 region has 17 residues. The CDR3 protein is CASRDLWRGSSYNEQFF. The CDR3 coding sequence is TGTGCCAGCCGTGACCTATGGCGGGGGAGCTCCTACAATGAGCAGTTCTTC.